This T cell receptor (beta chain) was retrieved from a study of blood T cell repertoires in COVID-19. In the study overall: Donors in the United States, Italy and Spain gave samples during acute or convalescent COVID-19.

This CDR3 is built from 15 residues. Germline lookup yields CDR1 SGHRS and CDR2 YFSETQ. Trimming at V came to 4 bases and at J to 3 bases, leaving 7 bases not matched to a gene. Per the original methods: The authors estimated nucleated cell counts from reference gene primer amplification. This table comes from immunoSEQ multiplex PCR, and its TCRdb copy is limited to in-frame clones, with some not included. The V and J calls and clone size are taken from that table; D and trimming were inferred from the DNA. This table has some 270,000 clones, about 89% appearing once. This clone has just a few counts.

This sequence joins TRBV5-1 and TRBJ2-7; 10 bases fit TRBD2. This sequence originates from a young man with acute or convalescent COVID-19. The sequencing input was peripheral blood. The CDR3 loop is CASSPTSGVFYEQYF. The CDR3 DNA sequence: TGCGCCAGCAGCCCCACTAGCGGGGTCTTCTACGAGCAGTACTTC.